The clone carrying this T cell receptor (beta chain) was found many times. TCRdb reprocessed the 5' RACE reads with MiXCR, giving one entry per CDR3 protein. The data hold 19,000 or so distinct CDR3 sequences, with roughly 19% observed a single time. In germline, CDR1 is LGHDT, CDR2 YNNKEL (reference sequence). V lost 1 base and J lost 1, with 7 bases in between. The CDR3 runs to 14 residues. This specimen belongs to a study of HIV-infected patients and healthy controls. The genes are TRBV3-1 and TRBJ1-1; D is unclear. Sequenced input: CD8+ T cells from blood. This TCR came from a human donor in good health. The CDR3 protein is CASSQGWGNTEAFF. The CDR3 DNA sequence: TGTGCCAGCAGCCAAGGTTGGGGGAACACTGAAGCTTTCTTT.